These 29 T cell receptor beta chains were all obtained from the same sample, sequenced in a study of cytomegalovirus exposure and HLA in healthy donors. The primer mix had 60 Vbeta and 13 Jbeta primers. TCRdb's copy holds only in-frame clones and misses some; the assay was immunoSEQ multiplex PCR. The repertoire holds about 97,000 clones, with about four fifths as singletons. The specimen sequenced was PBMCs. All receptors derive from a male donor in good health and CMV-seropositive.

This rearrangement joins TRBV25-1 to TRBJ1-2, with 8 bases lining up with TRBD1. Trimming cost V 1 base and J 8 bases; bases outside gene matches: 9. The CDR3 sequence is 15 residues long. Looked up from germline, CDR1 is MGHDK and CDR2 is SYGVNS. The CDR3 nucleotides are TGTGCCAGCAGTGAATGGAGGCAGGGGGCGCAGGGCTACACCTTC. Amino acids: CASSEWRQGAQGYTF.

This clone has only a few counts. This chain links TRBV5-6 with TRBJ1-2; unclear D gene. This CDR3 has 16 amino acids. V lost 0 bases to trimming and J lost 3 bases, with 15 bases between them. Germline CDR1 is SGHDT and CDR2 is YYEEEE. The CDR3 DNA reads as TGTGCCAGCAGCTTGGCGATCCGACTGTTGGACTATGGCTACACCTTC. It specifies CASSLAIRLLDYGYTF.

The chain has TRBV5-4 and TRBJ2-5; TRBD2 matches 13 bases. Germline V lookup: CDR1 SGHNT, CDR2 YYREEE (reference sequence). The junction had 3 bases not matched to a gene; V was cut back by 4 bases and J by 0 bases. The CDR3 sequence is 16 residues long. This CDR3 reads CASSRGLAGDQETQYF. The CDR3 DNA reads TGTGCCAGCAGCAGAGGACTAGCGGGGGACCAAGAGACCCAGTACTTC.

This clone was observed a single time. The V gene is TRBV19, the J gene TRBJ1-5; D is ambiguous. This CDR3 has 15 residues. Germline V gives CDR1 LNHDA, CDR2 SQIVND (reference sequence). Trimming stripped 6 bases from V and 1 base from J, with 13 bases between. CDR3 in DNA: TGTGCCAGTAGCGGCACTGGGAGAAGCAATCAGCCCCAGCATTTT. Amino acid sequence: CASSGTGRSNQPQHF.

This clone was counted once. The CDR3 DNA sequence: TGTGCCAGCAGCTCACCGGGACTTAACACTGAAGCTTTCTTT. This encodes CASSSPGLNTEAFF. The chain couples TRBV11-2 to TRBJ1-1, with TRBD1 as a possible D gene (5 bases). This CDR3 is 14 amino acids long. Between the trimmed V and J ends, which lost 4 bases and 2 bases, there was a span of 11 bases. In germline, CDR1 is SGHAT, CDR2 FQNNGV.

The chain joins TRBV11-2 to TRBJ1-6; D is possibly TRBD1 (5 bases). V was clipped by 5 bases and J by 4 bases, with 12 bases between them. Germline CDR1 and CDR2: SGHAT and FQNNGV. The CDR3 is made up of 15 amino acids. The CDR3 DNA follows: TGTGCCAGCAGCCGGCTAGGGACTTATAATTCACCCCTCCACTTT. It is translated as CASSRLGTYNSPLHF.

The rearrangement uses TRBV2 and TRBJ1-1; 7 nucleotides line up with TRBD1. V trimming: 7 bases; J trimming: 4 bases; junction bases outside the gene matches: 6. This CDR3 has 13 residues. The germline CDR1 and CDR2 sequences are SNHLY and FYNNEI. CDR3 nucleotides: TGTGCCAGCAAAGAGGGGGCAAGCACTGAAGCTTTCTTT. It encodes CASKEGASTEAFF.

In this sample, this clone turned up a few times. The chain is built from TRBV4-3 and TRBJ2-1, with TRBD2 as a possible D gene (6 bases). The CDR3 totals 15 residues. The germline V and J ends were trimmed by 0 bases and 4 bases, with 10 bases remaining between them. Per germline, CDR1 LGHNA and CDR2 YSLEER. CDR3: CASSQDVGTYNEQFF. The CDR3 region has the DNA TGCGCCAGCAGCCAAGATGTGGGGACTTACAATGAGCAGTTCTTC.

The chain links TRBV2 to TRBJ1-1; maybe TRBD1 (6 bases). V was pared by 8 bases and J by 1 base, with 17 bases between. Germline CDR1 and CDR2: SNHLY and FYNNEI. The CDR3 extends over 15 amino acids. The CDR3: CASAQGWQTNTEAFF. The CDR3 bases are TGTGCCAGCGCCCAGGGGTGGCAGACGAACACTGAAGCTTTCTTT.

CDR3 in amino acids: CSVYGWTGRYTEAFF. For the CDR3, the DNA is TGCAGCGTTTATGGTTGGACAGGGCGGTACACTGAAGCTTTCTTT. The chain employs TRBV29-1 and TRBJ1-1; 8 positions agree with TRBD1. This CDR3 comprises 15 residues. Germline loops: CDR1 SQVTM, CDR2 ANQGSEA. The V segment lost 5 bases and the J segment 3 bases; nucleotides outside the gene matches: 11.

The J gene is TRBJ2-5, the V gene TRBV10-2; 10 nucleotides agree with TRBD2. CDR1 WSHSY and CDR2 SAAADI come from the germline V gene. V trimming: 4 bases; J trimming: 0 bases; junction bases outside the gene matches: 2. The CDR3 has 15 residues. The CDR3, as DNA: TGCGCCAGCAGTGTTAGCGGGGGGTACCAAGAGACCCAGTACTTC. Its protein product is CASSVSGGYQETQYF.

This clone was seen only a few times. DNA for the CDR3: TGTGCCAGCAGCCCCACAGGGGTAACTGAAGCTTTCTTT. Protein product: CASSPTGVTEAFF. V is TRBV4-2 and J is TRBJ1-1, with 7 nucleotides matching TRBD1. The V segment lost 4 bases and the J segment 5 bases; nucleotides outside the gene matches: 4. This CDR3 is built from 13 residues. CDR1 LGHNA and CDR2 YNFKEQ come from the germline V gene.

The chain combines TRBV27 with TRBJ1-6; 8 nucleotides agree with TRBD1. The CDR3 is made up of 18 amino acids. With V trimmed by 5 bases and J by 7 bases, 16 bases remained unmatched. Germline V gives CDR1 MNHEY, CDR2 SMNVEV (reference sequence). CDR3 region: CASSPGTGQALNNSPLHF. CDR3 coding DNA: TGTGCCAGCAGTCCCGGGACAGGCCAAGCGCTTAACAATTCACCCCTCCACTTT.

The chain couples TRBV4-3 to TRBJ1-2, with a weak D call TRBD1 (5 bases). Germline loops: CDR1 LGHNA, CDR2 YSLEER. This CDR3 contains 14 residues. V shed 0 bases and J shed 10 bases, with 15 bases lying between them. CDR3 coding DNA: TGCGCCAGCAGCCAAGATGGGGCGGTCCCTCACTACACCTTC. Protein product: CASSQDGAVPHYTF.

Here the CDR3 DNA reads TGTGCCAGCAGTGGGACTAGAGGCAATGAGCAGTTCTTC. Residues: CASSGTRGNEQFF. V gene TRBV2 combines with J gene TRBJ2-1; TRBD2 matches 7 bases. The germline V gene encodes CDR1 SNHLY and CDR2 FYNNEI. After removal of 4 bases from V and 6 bases from J, the junction contained 3 bases not matched to a gene. This CDR3 has 13 residues.

The chain recombines TRBV5-1 with TRBJ2-2, with 9 bases identical to TRBD1. After removal of 0 bases from V and 4 bases from J, the junction contained 4 bases not matched to a gene. Germline CDR1 SGHRS, CDR2 YFSETQ. This CDR3 is 16 amino acids long. DNA of the CDR3: TGCGCCAGCAGCTTGGGGGGACAGGGTTTCACCGGGGAGCTGTTTTTT. Its translation is CASSLGGQGFTGELFF.

The J gene is TRBJ2-7, the V gene TRBV9, with a weak D call TRBD1 (5 bases). CDR1 and CDR2 from the germline V gene are SGDLS and YYNGEE. Trimming removed 2 bases at V and 2 bases at J, with 11 bases between. The CDR3 contains 14 residues. DNA of the CDR3: TGTGCCAGCAGCGTCCAGGGTGGTCCCTACGAGCAGTACTTC. As protein: CASSVQGGPYEQYF.

The rearrangement links TRBV9 to TRBJ1-1, with D maybe TRBD1 (6 bases). The CDR3 consists of 14 residues. V dropped 0 bases and J dropped 2 bases, with 8 bases sitting between them. Germline CDR1 SGDLS, CDR2 YYNGEE. Here the CDR3 DNA reads TGTGCCAGCAGCGTAGGAGGGACAAACACTGAAGCTTTCTTT. Amino acids: CASSVGGTNTEAFF.

V and J are TRBV6-6 and TRBJ1-2, with 7 bases matching TRBD1. The CDR3 is 15 residues long. V lost 5 bases to trimming and J lost 8 bases; unmatched junction nucleotides: 14. Germline-derived CDR1 and CDR2 are MNHNY and SVGAGI (reference sequence). The CDR3 nucleotides are TGTGCCAGCAGTGAGACAGGGACTTTTACGAGCGGCTACACCTTC. This encodes CASSETGTFTSGYTF.

This chain's CDR3 is CASSLDNRQETQYF. DNA for the CDR3: TGTGCCAGCAGCTTAGATAACAGGCAAGAGACCCAGTACTTC. The V gene is TRBV7-9, the J gene TRBJ2-5; D is possibly TRBD1 (5 bases). Looked up from germline, CDR1 is SEHNR and CDR2 is FQNEAQ (reference sequence). CDR3 length: 14 amino acids. Trimming cost V 1 base and J 2 bases, with 8 bases left between them.

The gene calls are TRBV4-1 and TRBJ1-4; 7 bases agree with TRBD1. V lost 2 bases and J lost 0; bases outside the gene matches: 9. CDR1 and CDR2 from the germline V gene are MGHRA and YSYEKL. The CDR3 loop spans 18 amino acids. CDR3 coding DNA: TGCGCCAGCAGCCAAATACGGGGGCAGGGGGCAACTAATGAAAAACTGTTTTTT. Translating gives CASSQIRGQGATNEKLFF.

The chain joins TRBV19 to TRBJ1-5; the match to TRBD1 covers 7 bases. The germline CDR1 and CDR2 sequences are LNHDA and SQIVND (reference sequence). The CDR3 is 15 residues long. The J segment lost 2 bases and the V segment lost 6 bases, leaving 7 bases of the junction unmatched. The chain's CDR3 is CASSDDRARNQPQHF. CDR3 bases: TGTGCCAGTAGCGACGACAGGGCACGCAATCAGCCCCAGCATTTT.

J is TRBJ2-5 and V is TRBV7-9, with 9 nucleotides matching TRBD1. V gave up 5 bases and J gave up 5 bases; unmatched junction bases: 6. The CDR3 length is 14 residues. The germline CDR1 and CDR2 sequences are SEHNR and FQNEAQ (reference sequence). Here the CDR3 reads CASSRRTGAETQYF. The CDR3, as DNA: TGTGCCAGCAGCCGACGGACAGGGGCTGAGACCCAGTACTTC.

Only a few counts were recorded for this clone. This chain links TRBV13 with TRBJ1-1, with no clear D. Germline V gives CDR1 PRHDT, CDR2 FYEKMQ (reference sequence). The CDR3 sequence is 14 residues long. V lost 4 bases and J 6 bases, leaving 15 bases between the germline ends. In DNA, the CDR3 is TGTGCCAGCAGCTATCCCCGAGCGAGGGCTGAAGCTTTCTTT. It specifies CASSYPRARAEAFF.

The chain links TRBV11-2 to TRBJ2-7; the match to TRBD1 covers 7 bases. This CDR3 spans 15 amino acids. CDR1 is SGHAT, CDR2 FQNNGV, per germline. Trimming took 4 bases from V and 2 from J; bases not matched to a gene: 8. The CDR3 sequence: CASSWETGTPYEQYF. The CDR3 nucleotides are TGTGCCAGCAGCTGGGAGACAGGGACCCCCTACGAGCAGTACTTC.

V gene TRBV10-2 combines with J gene TRBJ2-1; 15 bases align to TRBD2. The junction had 6 bases not matched to a gene; V was cut back by 3 bases and J by 0 bases. This CDR3 contains 19 residues. Germline V gene data show CDR1 as WSHSY and CDR2 as SAAADI. In DNA, the CDR3 is TGCGCCAGCAGTGATCCGGGACTAGCGGGGGGTAGCTCCTACAATGAGCAGTTCTTC. Residues: CASSDPGLAGGSSYNEQFF.

V and J are TRBV27 and TRBJ1-2; D gene uncertain. V dropped 5 bases and J dropped 3 bases, with 10 bases sitting between them. From germline, CDR1 is MNHEY and CDR2 SMNVEV (reference sequence). The CDR3 runs to 13 residues. The DNA of the CDR3 is TGTGCCAGCAGTATCCATGAGGACTATGGCTACACCTTC. Its translation: CASSIHEDYGYTF.

CDR3 sequence: CASSLEGAPGELFF. The CDR3 DNA is TGCGCCAGCAGCTTGGAGGGGGCGCCCGGGGAGCTGTTTTTT. The chain links TRBV5-1 to TRBJ2-2; 7 nucleotides line up with TRBD1. The germline V gene encodes CDR1 SGHRS and CDR2 YFSETQ. The CDR3 sequence is 14 residues long. V dropped 0 bases and J dropped 6; count of bases not matched to a gene: 2. Combining the CDR3 with reference TRBV5-1 and TRBJ2-2 gives the whole variable domain KAGVTQTPRYLIKTRGQQVTLSCSPISGHRSVSWYQQTPGQGLQFLFEYFSETQRNKGNFPGRFSGRQFSNSRSEMNVSTLELGDSALYLCASSLEGAPGELFFGEGSRLTVL.

V usage is TRBV7-2 and J usage is TRBJ1-1; tentatively, D is TRBD1 (6 bases). CDR3 length equals 14 residues. Germline V gene data show CDR1 as SGHTA and CDR2 as FQGNSA. Trimming left V 2 bases short and J 5 bases short, with 12 bases between. The CDR3 is CASSLNTRGTEAFF. The DNA of the CDR3 is TGTGCCAGCAGCTTAAACACCAGGGGTACTGAAGCTTTCTTT.